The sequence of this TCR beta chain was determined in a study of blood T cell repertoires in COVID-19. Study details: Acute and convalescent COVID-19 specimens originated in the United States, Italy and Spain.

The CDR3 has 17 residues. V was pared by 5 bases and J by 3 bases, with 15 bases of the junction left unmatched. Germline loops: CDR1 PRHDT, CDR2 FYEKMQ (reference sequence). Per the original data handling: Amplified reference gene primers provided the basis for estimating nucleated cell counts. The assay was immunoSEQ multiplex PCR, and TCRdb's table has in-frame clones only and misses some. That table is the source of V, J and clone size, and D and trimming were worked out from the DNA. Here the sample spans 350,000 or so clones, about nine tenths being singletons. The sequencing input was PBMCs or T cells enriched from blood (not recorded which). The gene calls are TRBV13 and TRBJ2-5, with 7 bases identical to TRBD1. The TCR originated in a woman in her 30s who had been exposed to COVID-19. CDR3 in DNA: TGTGCCAGCAGCCACGAGGCGACAGGGAATCGCGAAGAGACCCAGTACTTC. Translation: CASSHEATGNREETQYF.